The T cell receptor (beta chain) under discussion was sequenced for a study of cytomegalovirus exposure and HLA in healthy donors. Whole-study findings and limits: The study designated fewer than 200 TCR beta chains cytomegalovirus-associated.

To note about this clone: Its antigen remains unidentified. The sample has other DNA sequences that encode this CDR3 too.

With 6 bases clipped from V and 4 bases from J, the junction kept 4 bases outside the gene matches. The length of the CDR3 is 14 residues. From germline, CDR1 is LNHDA and CDR2 SQIVND (reference sequence). The PCR used 60 Vbeta and 13 Jbeta primers. Profiling relied on immunoSEQ multiplex PCR, and the TCRdb table lists in-frame clones only, not all of them. The data hold tens of thousands of clones, with approximately 80% observed a single time. The chain has TRBV19 and TRBJ2-7; 12 nucleotides agree with TRBD1. The receptor was isolated from a woman in her twenties or thirties in good health and CMV-seronegative. The specimen sequenced was PBMCs. CDR3 bases: TGTGCCAGTAGCCCGGGACAGGGGGCTTACGAGCAGTACTTC. Amino acids: CASSPGQGAYEQYF.